This note documents a single TCR beta chain sequence. The antigen remains unidentified. The data were obtained in a study of blood T cells in healthy people across ages. Overall study results and limits: One million T cells yielded diversity estimates that were considered underestimates. The recorded TCR beta diversity per million T cells decreased in a roughly linear manner with age. With naive T cell percentage, TCR beta diversity showed a strong correlation.

CDR1 and CDR2 (germline): ENHRY, SYGVKD. This CDR3 region has 16 residues. V was pared by 11 bases and J by 0 bases, with 9 bases of the junction left unmatched. Combining a sample-barcoded 5' primer with a J-beta primer mix, a second PCR ran for roughly 6 to 12 cycles. Each of the cDNA molecules was tagged by a template-switch adaptor with 12 random nucleotides. One entry per CDR3 protein, called by TCRdb with MiXCR from the 5' RACE reads. The table lists approximately 690,000 distinct CDR3 sequences, about 53% of them singletons, with roughly 34% in the top ten. Sequenced: blood. This clonotype was sampled from a man in his fifties or sixties in good health. The V call is TRBV10-3, the J call TRBJ2-6, with 8 bases identical to TRBD1. The DNA of the CDR3 is TGTGCCTCCAGTGGACAGGGCCCCTCTGGGGCCAACGTCCTGACTTTC. Its protein is CASSGQGPSGANVLTF.